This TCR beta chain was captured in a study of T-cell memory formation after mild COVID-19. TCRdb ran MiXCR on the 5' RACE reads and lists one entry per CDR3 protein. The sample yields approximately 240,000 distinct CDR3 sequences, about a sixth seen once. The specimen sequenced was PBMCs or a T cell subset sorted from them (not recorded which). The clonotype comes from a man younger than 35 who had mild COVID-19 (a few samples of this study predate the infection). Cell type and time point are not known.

The DNA of the CDR3 is TGTGCCAGCAGTTTTGTGGTAAGGGGAACGGTCCAGCCCCAGCATTTT. Protein sequence: CASSFVVRGTVQPQHF. The chain recombines TRBV28 with TRBJ1-5; D is perhaps TRBD1 (5 bases). This CDR3 region has 16 residues. Germline lookup yields CDR1 MDHEN and CDR2 SYDVKM. V shed 3 bases and J shed 7 bases, with 19 bases lying between them.